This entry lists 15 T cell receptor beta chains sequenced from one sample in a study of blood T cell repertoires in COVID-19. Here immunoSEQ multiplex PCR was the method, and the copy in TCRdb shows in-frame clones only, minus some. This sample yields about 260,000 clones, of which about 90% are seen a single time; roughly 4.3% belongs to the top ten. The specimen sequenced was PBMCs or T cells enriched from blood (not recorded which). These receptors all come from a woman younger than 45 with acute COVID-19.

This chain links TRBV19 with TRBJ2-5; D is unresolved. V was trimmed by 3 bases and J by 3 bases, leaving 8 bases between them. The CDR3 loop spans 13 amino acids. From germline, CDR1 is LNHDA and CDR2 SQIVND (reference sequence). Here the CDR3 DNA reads TGTGCCAGTAGTATGAGCCCCGAAGAGACCCAGTACTTC. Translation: CASSMSPEETQYF.

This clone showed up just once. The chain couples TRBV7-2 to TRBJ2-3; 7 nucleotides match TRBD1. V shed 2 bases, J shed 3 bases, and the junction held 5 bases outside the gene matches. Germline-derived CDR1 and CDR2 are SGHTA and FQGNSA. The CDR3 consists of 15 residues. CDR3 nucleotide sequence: TGTGCCAGCAGCTTACAGACAGGGAGAACAGATACGCAGTATTTT. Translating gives CASSLQTGRTDTQYF.

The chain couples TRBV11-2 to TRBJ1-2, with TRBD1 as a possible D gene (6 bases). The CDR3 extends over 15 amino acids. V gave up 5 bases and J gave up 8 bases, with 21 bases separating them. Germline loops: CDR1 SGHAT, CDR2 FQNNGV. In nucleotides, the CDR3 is TGTGCCAGCAGCCGATCCGGGGCGGAAACAGGGGGCTACACCTTC. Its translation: CASSRSGAETGGYTF.

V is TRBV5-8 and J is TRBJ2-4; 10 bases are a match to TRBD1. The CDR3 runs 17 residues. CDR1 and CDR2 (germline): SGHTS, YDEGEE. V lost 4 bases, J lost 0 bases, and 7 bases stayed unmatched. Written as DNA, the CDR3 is TGTGCCAGCAGCGCGGGACAGGGGTCGATAGCCAAAAACATTCAGTACTTC. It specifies CASSAGQGSIAKNIQYF.

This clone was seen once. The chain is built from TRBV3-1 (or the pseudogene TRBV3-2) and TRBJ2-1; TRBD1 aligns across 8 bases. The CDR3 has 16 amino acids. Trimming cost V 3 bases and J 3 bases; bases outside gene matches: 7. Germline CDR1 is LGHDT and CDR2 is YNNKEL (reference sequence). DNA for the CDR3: TGTGCCAGCAGCCAGGACAGGGCAATCCTCTACAATGAGCAGTTCTTC. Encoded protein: CASSQDRAILYNEQFF.

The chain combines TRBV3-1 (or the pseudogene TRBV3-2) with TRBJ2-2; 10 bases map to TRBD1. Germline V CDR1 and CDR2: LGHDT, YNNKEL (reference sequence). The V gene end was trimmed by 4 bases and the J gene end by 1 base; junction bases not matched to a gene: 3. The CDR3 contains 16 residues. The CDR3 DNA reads TGTGCCAGCAGCCCCCGGGACAGGGGGAACACCGGGGAGCTGTTTTTT. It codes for CASSPRDRGNTGELFF.

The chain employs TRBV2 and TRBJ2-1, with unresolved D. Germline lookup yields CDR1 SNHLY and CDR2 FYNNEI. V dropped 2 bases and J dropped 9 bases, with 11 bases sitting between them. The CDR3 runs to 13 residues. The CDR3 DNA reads TGTGCCAGCAGTGAACTGGGCCAGCTTGAGCAGTTCTTC. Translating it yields CASSELGQLEQFF. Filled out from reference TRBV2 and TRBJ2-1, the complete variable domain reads EPEVTQTPSHQVTQMGQEVILRCVPISNHLYFYWYRQILGQKVEFLVSFYNNEISEKSEIFDDQFSVERPDGSNFTLKIRSTKLEDSAMYFCASSELGQLEQFFGPGTRLTVL.

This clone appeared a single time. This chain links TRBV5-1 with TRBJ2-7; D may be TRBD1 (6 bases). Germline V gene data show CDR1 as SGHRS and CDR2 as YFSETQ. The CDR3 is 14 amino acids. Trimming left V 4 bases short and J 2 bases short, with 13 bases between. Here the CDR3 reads CASSMPGVTYEQYF. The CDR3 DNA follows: TGCGCCAGCAGCATGCCAGGGGTGACCTACGAGCAGTACTTC.

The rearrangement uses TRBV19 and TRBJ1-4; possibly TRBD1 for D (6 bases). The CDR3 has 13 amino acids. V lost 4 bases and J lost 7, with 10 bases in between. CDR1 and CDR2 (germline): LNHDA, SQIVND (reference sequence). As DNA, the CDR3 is TGTGCCAGTAGTACAACACAGGGTGAAAAACTGTTTTTT. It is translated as CASSTTQGEKLFF.

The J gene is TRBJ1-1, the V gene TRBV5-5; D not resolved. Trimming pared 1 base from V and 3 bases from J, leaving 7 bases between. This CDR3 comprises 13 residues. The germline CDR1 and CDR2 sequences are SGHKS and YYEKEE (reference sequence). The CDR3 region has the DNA TGTGCCAGCAGCTTGCACAGAGACACTGAAGCTTTCTTT. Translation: CASSLHRDTEAFF.

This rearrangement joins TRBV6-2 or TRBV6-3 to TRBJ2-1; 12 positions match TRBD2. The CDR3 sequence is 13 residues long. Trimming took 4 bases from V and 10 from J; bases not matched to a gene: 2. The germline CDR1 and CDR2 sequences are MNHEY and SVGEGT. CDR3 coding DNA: TGTGCCAGCAGTTTGGGGACTAGCGGGGAGCAGTTCTTC. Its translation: CASSLGTSGEQFF.

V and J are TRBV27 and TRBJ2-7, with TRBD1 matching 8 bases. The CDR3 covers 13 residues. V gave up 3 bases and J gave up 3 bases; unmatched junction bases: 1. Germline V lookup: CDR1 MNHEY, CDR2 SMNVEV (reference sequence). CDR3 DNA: TGTGCCAGCAGTTTGGGACAGGTCTACGAGCAGTACTTC. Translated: CASSLGQVYEQYF.

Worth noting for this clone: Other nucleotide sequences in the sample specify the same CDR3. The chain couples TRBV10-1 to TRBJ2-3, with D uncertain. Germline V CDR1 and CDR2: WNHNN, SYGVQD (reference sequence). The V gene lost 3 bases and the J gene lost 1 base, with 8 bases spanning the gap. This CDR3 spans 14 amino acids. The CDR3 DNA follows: TGCGCCAGCAGTGACGGCGGAGGCACAGATACGCAGTATTTT. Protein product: CASSDGGGTDTQYF.

The CDR3 DNA reads TGTGCCAGTACCGCTCCAACACAGTCGGGAGAAGCTTTCTTT. It translates to CASTAPTQSGEAFF. The V gene is TRBV19, the J gene TRBJ1-1; D is uncertain. V was trimmed by 7 bases and J by 8 bases, leaving 20 bases between them. The germline V gene encodes CDR1 LNHDA and CDR2 SQIVND (reference sequence). The CDR3 extends over 14 amino acids.

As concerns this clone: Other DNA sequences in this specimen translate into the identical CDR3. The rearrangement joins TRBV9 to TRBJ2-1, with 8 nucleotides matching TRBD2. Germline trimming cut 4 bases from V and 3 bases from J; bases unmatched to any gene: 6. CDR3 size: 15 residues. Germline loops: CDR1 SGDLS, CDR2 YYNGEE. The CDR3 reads CASSPGLAGYNEQFF. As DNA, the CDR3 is TGTGCCAGCAGCCCCGGGCTAGCGGGCTACAATGAGCAGTTCTTC. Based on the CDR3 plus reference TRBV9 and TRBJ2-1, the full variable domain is DSGVTQTPKHLITATGQRVTLRCSPRSGDLSVYWYQQSLDQGLQFLIQYYNGEERAKGNILERFSAQQFPDLHSELNLSSLELGDSALYFCASSPGLAGYNEQFFGPGTRLTVL.